Listed below are T cell receptor beta chains from one sample, sequenced in a study of cytomegalovirus exposure and HLA in healthy donors. Sequencing was performed with immunoSEQ multiplex PCR; in TCRdb, only in-frame clones are kept and a portion is missing. The sample consists of over 200,000 clones, approximately 82% of them appearing once. What was sequenced was PBMCs. These receptors came from a woman aged 35 to 49 in good health and CMV-seronegative. CDR3s include the opening cysteine and the closing phenylalanine or tryptophan. A D gene is named only where the DNA matches it firmly. For some rows the clone size is stated as once, few or many, or as a class when expanded; others skip it.

V gene	J gene	CDR3 length	clone size	D gene	CDR3 protein	CDR3 DNA
TRBV5-8	TRBJ1-5	15	once	-	CASSSRDKGSQPQHF	TGTGCCAGCAGCTCCAGGGACAAAGGCTCTCAGCCCCAGCATTTT
TRBV6-6	TRBJ2-3	15	-	-	CASSYWPLSQDTQYF	TGTGCCAGCAGTTACTGGCCTCTTTCACAAGATACGCAGTATTTT
TRBV6-1	TRBJ1-5	13	-	-	CASGARSNQPQHF	TGTGCCAGCGGGGCGCGTAGCAATCAGCCCCAGCATTTT
TRBV27	TRBJ2-3	14	-	TRBD2	CASSLGLVTDTQYF	TGTGCCAGCAGTTTGGGACTAGTCACAGATACGCAGTATTTT
TRBV7-7	TRBJ2-2	17	once	TRBD1	CASSLGPRQGAGGELFF	TGTGCTAGCAGCTTAGGACCCCGACAGGGGGCCGGCGGGGAGCTGTTTTTT
TRBV27	TRBJ2-4	15	-	-	CASSPKGLGQNIQYF	TGTGCCAGCAGCCCAAAGGGACTTGGGCAAAACATTCAGTACTTC
TRBV19	TRBJ1-2	14	-	-	CATAFGGMNYGYTF	TGTGCCACCGCATTCGGGGGGATGAACTATGGCTACACCTTC
TRBV5-1	TRBJ1-4	19	-	-	CASSLGSPGRLVSNEKLFF	TGCGCCAGCAGCTTGGGGTCCCCAGGGCGATTGGTTTCGAATGAAAAACTGTTTTTT
TRBV7-8	TRBJ1-1	14	few	-	CASRYREGHTEAFF	TGTGCCAGCCGGTACAGGGAGGGGCACACTGAAGCTTTCTTT
TRBV9	TRBJ1-4	14	few	-	CASSVGGTNEKLFF	TGTGCCAGCAGCGTTGGGGGGACTAATGAAAAACTGTTTTTT
TRBV27	TRBJ1-2	14	-	TRBD1	CASSWGLPGGGYTF	TGTGCCAGCAGTTGGGGGTTGCCAGGGGGAGGCTACACCTTC
TRBV7-9	TRBJ1-5	14	-	TRBD1	CASSFGTGEQPQHF	TGTGCCAGCAGCTTCGGGACAGGGGAACAGCCCCAGCATTTT
TRBV5-1	TRBJ2-1	15	-	TRBD2	CASSLSTGGYNEQFF	TGCGCCAGCAGCTTGTCAACGGGGGGTTACAATGAGCAGTTCTTC
TRBV5-1	TRBJ1-1	15	-	TRBD1	CASSSTGGGYTEAFF	TGCGCCAGCAGCTCGACAGGGGGCGGATACACTGAAGCTTTCTTT
TRBV7-8	TRBJ1-1	13	-	-	CASSLTPNTEAFF	TGTGCCAGCAGCTTGACACCGAACACTGAAGCTTTCTTT
TRBV6-1	TRBJ1-2	13	-	-	CASSDGQTGGYTF	TGTGCCAGCAGTGATGGACAAACTGGTGGCTACACCTTC
TRBV10-3	TRBJ1-1	14	-	-	CAISELEGYTEAFF	TGTGCCATCAGTGAGTTGGAGGGTTACACTGAAGCTTTCTTT
TRBV6-5	TRBJ2-7	15	few	-	CASSYSGLGVREQYF	TGTGCCAGCAGTTACTCGGGCCTGGGTGTCCGCGAGCAGTACTTC
TRBV11-3	TRBJ1-4	13	-	-	CASSSGLNEKLFF	TGTGCCAGCAGCTCAGGCTTAAATGAAAAACTGTTTTTT
TRBV5-6	TRBJ2-3	17	-	TRBD2	CASSFPLAGGDTDTQYF	TGTGCCAGCAGCTTTCCACTAGCGGGGGGAGACACAGATACGCAGTATTTT
TRBV11-1	TRBJ2-2	13	-	-	CASSLGGVGELFF	TGTGCCAGCAGCTTGGGGGGTGTAGGAGAGCTGTTTTTT
TRBV30	TRBJ2-3	15	-	TRBD2	CAWSGTSGRTDTQYF	TGTGCCTGGAGCGGGACTAGCGGGCGCACAGATACGCAGTATTTT
TRBV11-1	TRBJ2-5	15	-	-	CASSLRQGPGETQYF	TGTGCCAGCAGCTTACGTCAGGGGCCAGGGGAGACCCAGTACTTC
TRBV30	TRBJ1-4	12	-	-	CAWRSYNEKLFF	TGTGCCTGGAGGTCCTATAATGAAAAACTGTTTTTT
TRBV19	TRBJ2-5	15	-	-	CASSWGGAQVETQYF	TGTGCCAGTAGTTGGGGCGGGGCCCAAGTGGAGACCCAGTACTTC
TRBV7-8	TRBJ2-3	17	-	-	CASSFPYGGAQADTQYF	TGTGCCAGCAGCTTCCCTTATGGGGGGGCCCAGGCAGATACGCAGTATTTT
TRBV28	TRBJ2-7	15	-	TRBD1	CASSLPGQASYEQYF	TGTGCCAGCAGTTTACCGGGACAGGCTTCCTACGAGCAGTACTTC
TRBV5-4	TRBJ1-5	14	-	-	CASSLAGQNQPQHF	TGTGCCAGCAGCTTGGCAGGTCAGAATCAGCCCCAGCATTTT
TRBV11-2	TRBJ2-7	13	-	TRBD2	CASSPRRGYEQYF	TGTGCCAGCAGCCCCCGGCGGGGGTACGAGCAGTACTTC
TRBV4-3	TRBJ1-4	15	few	-	CASSQDARLNEKLFF	TGCGCCAGCAGCCAAGATGCACGGTTGAATGAAAAACTGTTTTTT
TRBV7-9	TRBJ1-3	15	few	TRBD1	CASSENRGRANTIYF	TGTGCCAGCAGCGAGAACAGGGGGCGGGCAAACACCATATATTTT
TRBV28	TRBJ2-5	15	-	TRBD2	CATAKHSGGLETQYF	TGTGCCACCGCAAAACATAGCGGGGGGTTGGAGACCCAGTACTTC